This T cell receptor (beta chain) was sequenced in a study of CD8+ T cells in alopecia areata. Whole-study results and caveats: Lesional tissue from the scalp (especially in alopecia totalis/universalis) showed higher clonality than normal scalp.

A word on this clone: The antigen remains undetermined.

Lesional scalp tissue (obtained by punch biopsy) and peripheral blood were collected from alopecia areata patients. PBMCs, the starting material, were the source of sorted CD4+ and CD8+ T cells. Between the trimmed V and J ends, which lost 1 base and 0 bases, there was a span of 10 bases. CDR1 and CDR2 from the germline V gene are GTSNPN and SVGIG (reference sequence). This CDR3 region has 16 residues. It was cDNA, reverse transcribed from extracted RNA, that served as the sequencing template. Measured with immunoSEQ multiplex PCR; TCRdb has only the in-frame clones, and not every one. Of approximately 180,000 clones listed, roughly 66% are singletons.

The sequences come from CD8+ T cells sorted from blood, collected at week 0. The rearrangement uses TRBV30 and TRBJ1-6, with D unresolved. The source of this sequence is a human donor with alopecia areata. CDR3 residues: CAWSDPLGSYNSPLHF. The CDR3 DNA is TGTGCCTGGAGTGATCCTCTGGGCTCCTATAATTCACCCCTCCACTTT.